One sample yielded the 15 T cell receptor beta chains listed below, sequenced in a study of T cell changes during pregnancy in multiple sclerosis. Profiled with immunoSEQ multiplex PCR; TCRdb holds only in-frame clones, not every one. The sample lists tens of thousands of clones; roughly nine tenths were seen once. Sequenced here: CD4+ T cells from peripheral blood mononuclear cells, sampled in the second trimester of pregnancy. The source is a female donor with multiple sclerosis, enrolled in a pregnancy study.

The chain couples TRBV28 to TRBJ2-1; maybe TRBD2 (5 bases). CDR1 and CDR2 from the germline V gene are MDHEN and SYDVKM. The CDR3 spans 13 residues. Trimming took off 5 bases at V and 0 bases at J, with 5 bases between the two ends. The CDR3 sequence: CASSGSSYNEQFF. CDR3 nucleotide sequence: TGTGCCAGCAGTGGGAGCTCCTACAATGAGCAGTTCTTC.

Here the CDR3 DNA reads TGTGCCAGCAGTATTAGTGGTCCAGAAGCTTTCTTT. It yields the protein CASSISGPEAFF. This chain uses TRBV2 with TRBJ1-1; D uncertain. The germline V gene has CDR1 SNHLY and CDR2 FYNNEI. The CDR3 sequence is 12 residues long. The V end was cut by 5 bases, the J end by 8 bases, with 12 bases between.

CDR3 in amino acids: CASSPPIPPGLGTDTQYF. Written as DNA, the CDR3 is TGTGCCAGCTCACCACCTATACCACCGGGGTTAGGCACAGATACGCAGTATTTT. The chain has TRBV18 and TRBJ2-3, with D perhaps TRBD2 (5 bases). The CDR3 spans 18 residues. V shed 0 bases and J shed 1 base, with 17 bases lying between them. Germline V gene data show CDR1 as KGHSH and CDR2 as LQKENI.

The CDR3: CASSMDRAGYTF. CDR3 nucleotides: TGCGCCAGCAGTATGGACAGGGCTGGCTACACCTTC. This chain connects TRBV10-2 to TRBJ1-2; 8 positions match TRBD1. The CDR3 runs to 12 residues. The trim removed 5 bases at V and 7 bases at J, leaving 3 bases unmatched. Per germline, CDR1 WSHSY and CDR2 SAAADI.

The chain has TRBV6-5 and TRBJ2-7, with 8 bases lining up with TRBD2. CDR1 and CDR2 from the germline V gene are MNHEY and SVGAGI. The CDR3 is made up of 15 amino acids. Trimming removed 0 bases from V and 6 bases from J; junction bases left unmatched: 7. The CDR3 DNA reads as TGTGCCAGCAGTTACTCTAGGGGGGCGGGGGGCGAGCAGTACTTC. Its protein product is CASSYSRGAGGEQYF.

The V gene is TRBV30, the J gene TRBJ1-2, with D perhaps TRBD1 (6 bases). There are 13 residues in the CDR3. Per the germline V gene, CDR1 is GTSNPN and CDR2 is SVGIG (reference sequence). The V end lost 1 base, the J end lost 8 bases, and 14 bases lay between the germline ends. The CDR3 spells CAWSGSGVGGYTF. The CDR3 DNA reads TGTGCCTGGAGTGGGTCAGGGGTAGGGGGCTACACCTTC.

The chain couples TRBV5-6 to TRBJ2-5, with D perhaps TRBD1 (5 bases). Germline V gene sequence: CDR1 SGHDT, CDR2 YYEEEE. Trimming took off 2 bases at V and 4 bases at J, with 15 bases between the two ends. The CDR3 covers 15 residues. CDR3 DNA sequence: TGTGCCAGCAGCTTAGGGGTGATAACTCGAGAGACCCAGTACTTC. Its translation: CASSLGVITRETQYF.

The chain recombines TRBV28 with TRBJ2-3, with a possible D match to TRBD1 (6 bases). Trimming took 4 bases from V and 6 from J, leaving 14 bases between them. Germline V gene lookup returns CDR1 MDHEN and CDR2 SYDVKM. The CDR3 consists of 14 residues. CDR3 sequence: CASSYTGNLDTQYF. The CDR3, as DNA: TGTGCCAGCAGTTATACAGGGAATTTGGATACGCAGTATTTT.

The CDR3 nucleotides are TGTGCCAGCAGTGGACAGGGGATTCAGCCCCAGCATTTT. This gives the protein CASSGQGIQPQHF. This rearrangement joins TRBV2 to TRBJ1-5, with 8 bases lining up with TRBD1. The V and J ends lost 4 bases and 6 bases, in that order; junction bases with no gene match: 2. This CDR3 comprises 13 residues. Looked up from germline, CDR1 is SNHLY and CDR2 is FYNNEI.

The chain is built from TRBV6-6 and TRBJ2-3, with TRBD2 matching over 8 bases. Germline CDR1 reads MNHNY; CDR2 reads SVGAGI (reference sequence). The CDR3 is 12 residues long. V dropped 6 bases and J dropped 12; count of bases not matched to a gene: 8. The CDR3 sequence is CASSPPGGRQYF. The CDR3 bases are TGTGCCAGCAGCCCTCCGGGGGGGCGTCAGTATTTT.

The chain recombines TRBV19 with TRBJ1-4, with D unclear. Germline lookup yields CDR1 LNHDA and CDR2 SQIVND (reference sequence). This CDR3 has 13 residues. V was trimmed by 8 bases and J by 7 bases, leaving 14 bases between them. The CDR3 DNA reads TGTGCCAGTGCGGAGAAGACGGGTGAAAAACTGTTTTTT. As protein: CASAEKTGEKLFF.

This clone occurred once. The V call is TRBV19, the J call TRBJ2-1; 13 nucleotides agree with TRBD2. CDR1 is LNHDA, CDR2 SQIVND, per germline (reference sequence). Trimming removed 4 bases from V and 6 bases from J; junction bases left unmatched: 3. This CDR3 spans 15 amino acids. The CDR3 nucleotides read TGTGCCAGTAGTAGAACTAGCGGGGGGGCCAATGAGCAGTTCTTC. This translates into CASSRTSGGANEQFF.

CDR3 DNA: TGCGCCAGCAGCCGCTTGACAGGCTTAAGCTCCTATAATTCACCCCTCCACTTT. This codes for CASSRLTGLSSYNSPLHF. This chain uses TRBV5-1 with TRBJ1-6; D might be TRBD1 (6 bases). V lost 4 bases and J lost 0, with 17 bases in between. Germline loops: CDR1 SGHRS, CDR2 YFSETQ. This CDR3 is 18 amino acids long.

The chain is built from TRBV5-5 and TRBJ2-7, with TRBD2 identical over 7 bases. The CDR3 contains 15 residues. J lost 3 bases, V lost 0 bases, and 6 bases had no gene match. CDR1 SGHKS and CDR2 YYEKEE come from the germline V gene (reference sequence). CDR3 bases: TGTGCCAGCAGCTTGGCCCGCGGGAGCTTCTACGAGCAGTACTTC. Protein: CASSLARGSFYEQYF.

This clone has more than one count but fewer than ten. J is TRBJ1-6 and V is TRBV27; TRBD1 aligns across 8 bases. Germline V CDR1 and CDR2: MNHEY, SMNVEV (reference sequence). V lost 7 bases, J lost 10 bases, and 9 bases stayed unmatched. There are 14 residues in the CDR3. The CDR3 is CASNHGQGYSPLHF. CDR3 nucleotides: TGTGCCAGCAACCACGGACAGGGCTACTCACCCCTCCACTTT.